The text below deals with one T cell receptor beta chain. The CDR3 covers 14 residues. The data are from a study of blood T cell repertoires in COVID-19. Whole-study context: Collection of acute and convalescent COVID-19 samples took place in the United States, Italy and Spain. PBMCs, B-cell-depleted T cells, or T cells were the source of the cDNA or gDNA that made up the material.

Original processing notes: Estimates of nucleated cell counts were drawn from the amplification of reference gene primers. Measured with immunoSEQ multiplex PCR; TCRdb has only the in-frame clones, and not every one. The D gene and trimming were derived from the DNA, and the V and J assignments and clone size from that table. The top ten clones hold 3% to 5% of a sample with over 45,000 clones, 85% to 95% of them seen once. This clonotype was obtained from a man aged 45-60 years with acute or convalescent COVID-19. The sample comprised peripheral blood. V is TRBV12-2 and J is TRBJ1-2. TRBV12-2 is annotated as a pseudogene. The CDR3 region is CASRSPGGKHGYTF. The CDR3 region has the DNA TGTGCAAGTCGCTCCCCCGGGGGTAAACATGGCTACACCTTC.